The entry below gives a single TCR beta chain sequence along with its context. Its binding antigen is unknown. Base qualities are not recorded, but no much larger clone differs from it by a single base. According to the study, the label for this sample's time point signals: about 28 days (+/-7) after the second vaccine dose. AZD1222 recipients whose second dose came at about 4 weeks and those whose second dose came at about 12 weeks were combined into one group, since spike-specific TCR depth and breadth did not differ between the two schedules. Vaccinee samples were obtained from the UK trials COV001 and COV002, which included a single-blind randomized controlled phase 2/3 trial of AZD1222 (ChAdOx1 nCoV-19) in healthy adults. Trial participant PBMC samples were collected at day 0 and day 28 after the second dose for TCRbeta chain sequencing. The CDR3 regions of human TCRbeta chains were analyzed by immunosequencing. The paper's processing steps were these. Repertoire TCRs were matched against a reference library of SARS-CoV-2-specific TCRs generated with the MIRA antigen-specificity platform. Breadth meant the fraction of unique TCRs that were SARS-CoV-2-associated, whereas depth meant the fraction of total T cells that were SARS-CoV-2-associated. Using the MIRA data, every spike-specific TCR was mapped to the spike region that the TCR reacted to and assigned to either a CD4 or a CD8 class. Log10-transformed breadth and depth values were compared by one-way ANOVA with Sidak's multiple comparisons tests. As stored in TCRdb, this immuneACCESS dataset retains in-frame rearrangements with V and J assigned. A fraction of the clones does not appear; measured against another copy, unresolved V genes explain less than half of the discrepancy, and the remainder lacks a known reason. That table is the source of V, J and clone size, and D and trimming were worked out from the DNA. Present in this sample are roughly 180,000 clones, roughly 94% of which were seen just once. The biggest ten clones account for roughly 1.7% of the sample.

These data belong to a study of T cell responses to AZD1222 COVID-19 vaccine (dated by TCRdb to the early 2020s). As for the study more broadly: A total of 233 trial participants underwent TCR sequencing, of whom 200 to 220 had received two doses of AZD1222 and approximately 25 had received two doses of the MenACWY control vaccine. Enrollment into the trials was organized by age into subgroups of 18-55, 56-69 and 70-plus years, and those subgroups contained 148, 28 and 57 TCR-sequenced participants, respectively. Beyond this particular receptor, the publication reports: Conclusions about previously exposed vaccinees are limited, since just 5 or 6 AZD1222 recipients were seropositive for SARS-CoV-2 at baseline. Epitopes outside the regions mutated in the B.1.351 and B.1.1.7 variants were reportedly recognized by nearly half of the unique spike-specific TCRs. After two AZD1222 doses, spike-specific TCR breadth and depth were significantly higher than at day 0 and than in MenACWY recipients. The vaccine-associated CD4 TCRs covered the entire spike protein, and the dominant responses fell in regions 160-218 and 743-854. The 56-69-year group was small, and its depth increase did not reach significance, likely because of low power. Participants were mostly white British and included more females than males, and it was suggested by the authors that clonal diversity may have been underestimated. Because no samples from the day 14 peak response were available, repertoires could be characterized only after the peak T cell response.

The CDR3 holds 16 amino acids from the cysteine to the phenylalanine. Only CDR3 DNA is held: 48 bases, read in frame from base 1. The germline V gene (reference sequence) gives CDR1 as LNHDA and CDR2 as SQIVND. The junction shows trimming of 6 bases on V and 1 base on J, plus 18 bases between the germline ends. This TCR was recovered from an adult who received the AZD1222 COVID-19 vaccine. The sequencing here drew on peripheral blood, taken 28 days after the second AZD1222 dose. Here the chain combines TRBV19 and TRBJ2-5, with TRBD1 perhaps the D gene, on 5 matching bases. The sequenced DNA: TGTGCCAGTAGCCCCCCAGTGGGGCGCGGCCAAGAGACCCAGTACTTC. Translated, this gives CASSPPVGRGQETQYF.